This TCR beta chain appears in the sequencing data of a study of cytomegalovirus exposure and HLA in healthy donors. It was with 60 Vbeta and 13 Jbeta primers that the PCR ran. Generated by immunoSEQ multiplex PCR, the TCRdb table keeps only in-frame clones and is missing some. The listing contains some 130,000 clones. Germline-derived CDR1 and CDR2 are MNHEY and SMNVEV (reference sequence). Trimming left V 5 bases short and J 6 bases short, with 15 bases between. This CDR3 is built from 14 residues. This TCR was recovered from a man aged 18 to 35 in good health and CMV-seronegative. Sequenced material: PBMCs. The J gene is TRBJ2-3, the V gene TRBV27; weak D call: TRBD1 (6 bases). The CDR3, as DNA: TGTGCCAGCAGTACACAGGGTACAGGGGATACGCAGTATTTT. Translating gives CASSTQGTGDTQYF.